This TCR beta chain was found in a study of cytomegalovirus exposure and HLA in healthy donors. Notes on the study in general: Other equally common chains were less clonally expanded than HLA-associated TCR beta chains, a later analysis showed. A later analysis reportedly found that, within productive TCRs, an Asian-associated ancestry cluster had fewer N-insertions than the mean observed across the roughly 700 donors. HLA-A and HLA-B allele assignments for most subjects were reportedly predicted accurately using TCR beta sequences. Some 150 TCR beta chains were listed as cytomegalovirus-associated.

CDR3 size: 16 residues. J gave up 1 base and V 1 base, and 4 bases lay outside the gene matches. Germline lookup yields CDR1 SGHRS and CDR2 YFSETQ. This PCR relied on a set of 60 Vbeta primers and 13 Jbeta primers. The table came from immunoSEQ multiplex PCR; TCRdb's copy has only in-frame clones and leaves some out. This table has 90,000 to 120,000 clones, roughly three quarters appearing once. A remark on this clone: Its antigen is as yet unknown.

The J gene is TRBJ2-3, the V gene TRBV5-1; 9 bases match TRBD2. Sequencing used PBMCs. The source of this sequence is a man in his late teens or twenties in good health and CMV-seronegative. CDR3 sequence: CASSLPSGARTDTQYF. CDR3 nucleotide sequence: TGCGCCAGCAGCTTGCCTAGCGGGGCCCGCACAGATACGCAGTATTTT. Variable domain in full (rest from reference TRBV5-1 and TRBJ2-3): KAGVTQTPRYLIKTRGQQVTLSCSPISGHRSVSWYQQTPGQGLQFLFEYFSETQRNKGNFPGRFSGRQFSNSRSEMNVSTLELGDSALYLCASSLPSGARTDTQYFGPGTRLTVL.